The 24 T cell receptor beta chains listed next were all sequenced from one sample in a study of graft-versus-host responses after intestinal transplantation. The data were produced by immunoSEQ multiplex PCR, yet TCRdb's version contains in-frame clones alone and is incomplete. The table shows around 17,000 clones, with under 85% occurring only once. Processing was applied to graft tissue in order to liberate intraepithelial and lamina propria lymphocytes. Material: ileum tissue, obtained roughly 450 days after intestinal transplant. The receptors were sampled from a human patient who received an intestinal transplant, so some T cells may come from the graft donor.

V usage is TRBV7-2 and J usage is TRBJ1-5; D may be TRBD1 (6 bases). This CDR3 has 13 residues. Trimming shortened V by 4 bases and J by 6 bases, and 10 bases separated the two germline ends. Looked up from germline, CDR1 is SGHTA and CDR2 is FQGNSA. CDR3 protein: CASSYRGGQPQHF. The CDR3 DNA reads TGTGCCAGCAGCTATAGGGGGGGTCAGCCCCAGCATTTT.

This clone was counted a few times. The chain carries TRBV28 and TRBJ2-3; D is possibly TRBD1 (7 bases). This CDR3 region has 17 residues. Looked up from germline, CDR1 is MDHEN and CDR2 is SYDVKM. The V end was cut by 3 bases, the J end by 3 bases, with 19 bases between. CDR3 sequence reads: CASSLPLTGTRTDTQYF. In DNA form, the CDR3 reads TGTGCCAGCAGTTTGCCCCTGACAGGGACTCGGACAGATACGCAGTATTTT.

CDR3 sequence (DNA): TGTGCCAGCAGTTTTGATGGAAGGGGGGAGACCCAGTACTTC. Translation gives CASSFDGRGETQYF. V and J are TRBV27 and TRBJ2-5; D may be TRBD1 (6 bases). V was pared by 3 bases and J by 5 bases, with 13 bases between. Germline assignment: CDR1 MNHEY and CDR2 SMNVEV (reference sequence). The CDR3 loop spans 14 amino acids.

Turning to this clone: This specimen includes other DNA sequences encoding the same CDR3. This chain uses TRBV25-1 with TRBJ2-6; D gene unclear. CDR1 and CDR2 from the germline V gene are MGHDK and SYGVNS. The CDR3 runs to 15 residues. V shed 0 bases and J shed 3 bases, with 6 bases lying between them. The CDR3 nucleotides are TGTGCCAGCAGTGAATATAAGGGTGGGGCCAACGTCCTGACTTTC. Translating it yields CASSEYKGGANVLTF.

In regard to this clone: Other nucleotide sequences in the sample specify the same CDR3. The chain combines TRBV5-1 with TRBJ2-3; 10 bases are shared with TRBD2. The V gene end was trimmed by 5 bases and the J gene end by 2 bases; junction bases not matched to a gene: 2. The CDR3 covers 14 residues. CDR1 SGHRS and CDR2 YFSETQ come from the germline V gene. The DNA of the CDR3 is TGCGCCAGCAGTAGCGGGGGGCCCACAGATACGCAGTATTTT. It specifies CASSSGGPTDTQYF.

The chain carries TRBV9 and TRBJ1-1; TRBD1 might be the D (5 bases). Germline V gene lookup returns CDR1 SGDLS and CDR2 YYNGEE. The ends were cut back, 0 bases at V and 0 bases at J, with 9 bases in the middle. The CDR3 sequence is 15 residues long. In nucleotides, the CDR3 is TGTGCCAGCAGCGTAGCGGCAGGGATGAACACTGAAGCTTTCTTT. This sequence encodes CASSVAAGMNTEAFF.

Details on this clone: At one end the junction does not follow the germline gene, possibly because of a read error. In DNA, the CDR3 is TGTGCCAGTAGTACCTCTCGGACAGGGGGGTACTCCCACGAGCAGTACTTC. Its translation is CASSTSRTGGYSHEQYF. The chain links TRBV19 to TRBJ2-7, with 10 bases identical to TRBD1. The germline V gene has CDR1 LNHDA and CDR2 SQIVND (reference sequence). CDR3 length equals 17 residues.

This clone was detected a few times. The rearrangement joins TRBV18 to TRBJ1-5; 9 bases are shared with TRBD1. The CDR3 is 15 amino acids. V shed 3 bases, J shed 1 base, and the junction held 1 base outside the gene matches. The V gene's germline CDR1 is KGHSH and CDR2 LQKENI. The CDR3 DNA reads TGTGCCAGCTCACCGGGGACAGGGAGCAATCAGCCCCAGCATTTT. It specifies CASSPGTGSNQPQHF.

CDR3 loop: CASSIGTSSPLHF. Written as DNA, the CDR3 is TGTGCCAGCAGTATCGGGACAAGTTCACCCCTCCACTTT. The V and J genes are TRBV5-4 and TRBJ1-6; D may be TRBD1 (6 bases). CDR1 and CDR2 from the germline V gene are SGHNT and YYREEE (reference sequence). The V end was cut by 5 bases, the J end by 9 bases, with 12 bases between. This CDR3 region has 13 residues. The whole variable domain, filled in from reference TRBV5-4 and TRBJ1-6, reads ETGVTQSPTHLIKTRGQQVTLRCSSQSGHNTVSWYQQALGQGPQFIFQYYREEENGRGNFPPRFSGLQFPNYSSELNVNALELDDSALYLCASSIGTSSPLHFGNGTRLTVT.

This rearrangement joins TRBV6-1 to TRBJ2-7, with D perhaps TRBD2 (5 bases). The germline V gene has CDR1 MNHNS and CDR2 SASEGT. This CDR3 contains 14 residues. V dropped 6 bases and J dropped 2 bases, with 14 bases sitting between them. CDR3 protein: CASSHSGSPYEQYF. CDR3 bases: TGTGCCAGCAGCCACTCGGGATCCCCCTACGAGCAGTACTTC.

This clone was observed a handful of times. The rearrangement links TRBV13 to TRBJ1-1; TRBD1 matches 11 bases. CDR3 length equals 16 residues. J gave up 0 bases and V 0 bases, and 0 bases lay outside the gene matches. The germline V gene encodes CDR1 PRHDT and CDR2 FYEKMQ (reference sequence). This chain's CDR3 is CASSLGDRGLNTEAFF. The DNA for the CDR3 is TGTGCCAGCAGCTTAGGGGACAGGGGGCTGAACACTGAAGCTTTCTTT. The whole variable domain, remainder taken from reference TRBV13 and TRBJ1-1, is AAGVIQSPRHLIKEKRETATLKCYPIPRHDTVYWYQQGPGQDPQFLISFYEKMQSDKGSIPDRFSAQQFSDYHSELNMSSLELGDSALYFCASSLGDRGLNTEAFFGQGTRLTVV.

J is TRBJ1-1 and V is TRBV6-5, with no clear D. The germline V gene encodes CDR1 MNHEY and CDR2 SVGAGI. CDR3 length equals 12 residues. V lost 6 bases and J lost 0, with 5 bases in between. The CDR3 nucleotides read TGTGCCAGCAGGGCTATGAACACTGAAGCTTTCTTT. The encoded protein is CASRAMNTEAFF.

The chain is built from TRBV6-1 and TRBJ2-2, with no clear D. Between the trimmed V and J ends, which lost 3 bases and 10 bases, there was a span of 6 bases. Germline assignment: CDR1 MNHNS and CDR2 SASEGT. CDR3 size: 11 residues. This CDR3 reads CASSDVVELFF. The CDR3 region has the DNA TGTGCCAGCAGTGATGTGGTGGAGCTGTTTTTT.

The chain couples TRBV7-2 to TRBJ1-1; TRBD1 is a possible D gene (5 bases). The CDR3 contains 16 residues. Germline V gene data show CDR1 as SGHTA and CDR2 as FQGNSA. V shed 5 bases and J shed 0 bases, with 16 bases lying between them. The CDR3 loop reads CASSPTLQGLNTEAFF. The CDR3 DNA follows: TGTGCCAGCAGCCCCACGCTTCAGGGTTTGAACACTGAAGCTTTCTTT.

J is TRBJ1-6 and V is TRBV27; D remains ambiguous. V was clipped by 4 bases and J by 7 bases, with 14 bases between them. In germline, CDR1 is MNHEY, CDR2 SMNVEV (reference sequence). This CDR3 contains 15 residues. CDR3 DNA sequence: TGTGCCAGCAGTTCGCGGTCAGGCGTGAATTCACCCCTCCACTTT. Translating gives CASSSRSGVNSPLHF.

This clone was seen just once. V gene TRBV9 combines with J gene TRBJ1-2, with D unclear. In germline, CDR1 is SGDLS, CDR2 YYNGEE. Trimming removed 3 bases from V and 10 bases from J, with 10 bases in between. CDR3 length: 11 residues. CDR3 sequence reads: CASSEGFVYTF. Written as DNA, the CDR3 is TGTGCCAGCAGCGAGGGTTTTGTCTACACCTTC.

The gene calls are TRBV6-4 and TRBJ2-3; 8 nucleotides match TRBD2. The CDR3 is 14 amino acids. Germline CDR1 MRHNA, CDR2 SNTAGT. With 8 bases clipped from V and 5 bases from J, the junction kept 9 bases outside the gene matches. CDR3: CASALSGGRDTQYF. The CDR3 region has the DNA TGTGCCAGCGCCCTATCGGGGGGGCGAGATACGCAGTATTTT.

The chain has TRBV9 and TRBJ2-7; D unresolved. The CDR3 has 15 amino acids. V shed 0 bases and J shed 2 bases, with 12 bases lying between them. The germline V gene encodes CDR1 SGDLS and CDR2 YYNGEE. The CDR3 sequence: CASSVAADGTYEQYF. In DNA form, the CDR3 reads TGTGCCAGCAGCGTAGCCGCGGACGGAACCTACGAGCAGTACTTC.

This chain joins TRBV9 and TRBJ2-2, with 12 bases identical to TRBD2. Germline CDR1 is SGDLS and CDR2 is YYNGEE. With 3 bases clipped from V and 5 bases from J, the junction kept 2 bases outside the gene matches. The CDR3 length is 15 residues. Here the CDR3 DNA reads TGTGCCAGCAGCGGGACTAGCGGGGTGACCGGGGAGCTGTTTTTT. This gives the protein CASSGTSGVTGELFF.

The rearrangement links TRBV25-1 to TRBJ2-7; 12 bases line up with TRBD2. V lost 4 bases to trimming and J lost 3 bases; unmatched junction nucleotides: 1. The CDR3 totals 14 residues. Germline assignment: CDR1 MGHDK and CDR2 SYGVNS. CDR3 sequence (DNA): TGTGCCAGCAGTGCTAGCGGGAGGGTCTACGAGCAGTACTTC. It is translated as CASSASGRVYEQYF.

This clone was counted only a few times. The chain is built from TRBV18 and TRBJ1-3; D might be TRBD1 (5 bases). The CDR3 is 13 amino acids. The V gene's germline CDR1 is KGHSH and CDR2 LQKENI. The V gene lost 7 bases and the J gene lost 3 bases, with 10 bases spanning the gap. The CDR3: CASCGDFGNTIYF. The CDR3 nucleotides read TGTGCCAGCTGTGGGGACTTTGGAAACACCATATATTTT.

This clone was detected only once. The V and J genes are TRBV6-1 and TRBJ2-5; no clear D. V lost 1 base and J lost 5, with 14 bases in between. The germline V gene has CDR1 MNHNS and CDR2 SASEGT. The CDR3 is 15 amino acids. The CDR3 sequence is CASSEGAGEAETQYF. For the CDR3, the DNA is TGTGCCAGCAGTGAAGGGGCCGGAGAGGCGGAGACCCAGTACTTC.

The J gene is TRBJ2-3, the V gene TRBV2, with D possibly TRBD2 on 5 matching bases. This CDR3 contains 14 residues. The V gene's germline CDR1 is SNHLY and CDR2 FYNNEI. The V gene lost 5 bases and the J gene lost 6 bases, with 15 bases spanning the gap. CDR3 nucleotide sequence: TGTGCCAGCAGTACGGACGCGGGTGCGGATACGCAGTATTTT. This codes for CASSTDAGADTQYF. Using reference TRBV2 and TRBJ2-3 for the parts outside the CDR3, the full variable domain is EPEVTQTPSHQVTQMGQEVILRCVPISNHLYFYWYRQILGQKVEFLVSFYNNEISEKSEIFDDQFSVERPDGSNFTLKIRSTKLEDSAMYFCASSTDAGADTQYFGPGTRLTVL.

The V gene is TRBV6-5, the J gene TRBJ1-3; D remains unclear. Germline V lookup: CDR1 MNHEY, CDR2 SVGAGI. V lost 5 bases to trimming and J lost 0 bases, with 11 bases between them. CDR3 length: 15 residues. The CDR3 nucleotides read TGTGCCAGCAGTAGAGCAGGAGACTCTGGAAACACCATATATTTT. Protein: CASSRAGDSGNTIYF.